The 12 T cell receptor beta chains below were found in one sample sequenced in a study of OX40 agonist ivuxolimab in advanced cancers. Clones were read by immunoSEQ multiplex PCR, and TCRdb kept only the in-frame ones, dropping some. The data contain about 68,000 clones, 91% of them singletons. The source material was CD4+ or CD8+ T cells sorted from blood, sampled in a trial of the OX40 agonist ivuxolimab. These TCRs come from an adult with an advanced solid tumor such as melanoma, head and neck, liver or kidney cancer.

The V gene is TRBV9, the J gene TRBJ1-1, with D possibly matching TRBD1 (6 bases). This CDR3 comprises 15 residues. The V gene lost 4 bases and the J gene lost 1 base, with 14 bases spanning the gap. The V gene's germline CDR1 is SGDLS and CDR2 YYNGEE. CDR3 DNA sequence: TGTGCCAGCAGCCCTCGGGGGCGGACGAACACTGAAGCTTTCTTT. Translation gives CASSPRGRTNTEAFF.

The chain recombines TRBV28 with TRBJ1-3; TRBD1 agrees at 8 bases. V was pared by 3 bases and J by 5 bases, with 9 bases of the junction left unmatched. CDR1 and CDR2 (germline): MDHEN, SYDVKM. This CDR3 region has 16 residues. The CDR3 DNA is TGTGCCAGCAGTTTTGGGGGACAGGTTGAACGAAACACCATATATTTT. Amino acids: CASSFGGQVERNTIYF.

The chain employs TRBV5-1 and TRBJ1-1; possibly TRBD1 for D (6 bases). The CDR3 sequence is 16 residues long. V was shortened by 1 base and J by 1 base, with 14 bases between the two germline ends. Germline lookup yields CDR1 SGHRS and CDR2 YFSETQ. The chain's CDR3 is CASSLYLGQTNTEAFF. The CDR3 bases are TGCGCCAGCAGCTTGTACCTTGGACAGACGAACACTGAAGCTTTCTTT.

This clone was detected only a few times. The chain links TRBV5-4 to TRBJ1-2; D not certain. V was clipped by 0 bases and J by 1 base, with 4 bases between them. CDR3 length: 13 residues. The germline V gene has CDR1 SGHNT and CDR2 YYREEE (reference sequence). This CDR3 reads CASSLGSNYGYTF. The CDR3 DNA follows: TGTGCCAGCAGCTTGGGGAGTAACTATGGCTACACCTTC.

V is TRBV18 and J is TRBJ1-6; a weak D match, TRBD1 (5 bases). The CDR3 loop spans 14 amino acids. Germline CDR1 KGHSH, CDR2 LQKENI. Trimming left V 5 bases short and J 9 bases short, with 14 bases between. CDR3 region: CASSADSGFSPLHF. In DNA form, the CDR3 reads TGTGCCAGCTCAGCGGATTCAGGGTTTTCACCCCTCCACTTT.

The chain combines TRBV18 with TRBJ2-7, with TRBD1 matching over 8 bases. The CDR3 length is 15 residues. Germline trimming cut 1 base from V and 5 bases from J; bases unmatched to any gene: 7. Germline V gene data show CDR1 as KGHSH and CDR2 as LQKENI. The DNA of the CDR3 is TGTGCCAGCTCACCACTCCGGGACAGGAACCACGAGCAGTACTTC. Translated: CASSPLRDRNHEQYF.

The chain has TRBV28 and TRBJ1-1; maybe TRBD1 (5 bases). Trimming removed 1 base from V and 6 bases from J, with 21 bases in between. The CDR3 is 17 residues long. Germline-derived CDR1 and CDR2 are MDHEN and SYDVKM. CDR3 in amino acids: CASSLSTRVRGSAEAFF. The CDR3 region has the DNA TGTGCCAGCAGTTTATCAACGCGGGTTAGGGGAAGCGCTGAAGCTTTCTTT.

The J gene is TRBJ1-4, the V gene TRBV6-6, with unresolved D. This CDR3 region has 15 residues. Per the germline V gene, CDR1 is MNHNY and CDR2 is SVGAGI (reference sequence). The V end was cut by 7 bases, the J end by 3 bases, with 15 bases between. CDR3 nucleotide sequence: TGTGCCAGCACCCAAACAAGAGGCCCTAATGAAAAACTGTTTTTT. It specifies CASTQTRGPNEKLFF.

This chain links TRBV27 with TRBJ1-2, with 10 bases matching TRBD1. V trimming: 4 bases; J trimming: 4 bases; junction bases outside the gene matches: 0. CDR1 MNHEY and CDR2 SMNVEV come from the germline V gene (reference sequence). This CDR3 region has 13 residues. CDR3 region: CASSWTGGYGYTF. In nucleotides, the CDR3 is TGTGCCAGCAGTTGGACAGGGGGCTATGGCTACACCTTC.

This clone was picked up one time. The CDR3: CAWALRVTGSNQPQHF. Written as DNA, the CDR3 is TGTGCCTGGGCTCTCCGTGTAACAGGGAGCAATCAGCCCCAGCATTTT. The J gene is TRBJ1-5, the V gene TRBV30; a possible D gene is TRBD1 (6 bases). Between the trimmed V and J ends, which lost 5 bases and 1 base, there was a span of 18 bases. In germline, CDR1 is GTSNPN, CDR2 SVGIG (reference sequence). The CDR3 totals 16 residues. The whole variable domain, remainder taken from reference TRBV30 and TRBJ1-5, is SQTIHQWPATLVQPVGSPLSLECTVEGTSNPNLYWYRQAAGRGLQLLFYSVGIGQISSEVPQNLSASRPQDRQFILSSKKLLLSDSGFYLCAWALRVTGSNQPQHFGDGTRLSIL.

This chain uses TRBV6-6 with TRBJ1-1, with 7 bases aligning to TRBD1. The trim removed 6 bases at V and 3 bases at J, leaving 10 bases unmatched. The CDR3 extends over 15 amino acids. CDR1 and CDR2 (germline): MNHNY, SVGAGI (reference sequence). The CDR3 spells CASRKRQGGHTEAFF. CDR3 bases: TGTGCCAGCAGAAAACGACAGGGCGGGCACACTGAAGCTTTCTTT.

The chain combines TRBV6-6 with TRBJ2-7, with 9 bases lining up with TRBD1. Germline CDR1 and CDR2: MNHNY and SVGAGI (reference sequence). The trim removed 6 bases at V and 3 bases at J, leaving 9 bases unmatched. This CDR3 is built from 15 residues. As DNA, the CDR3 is TGTGCCAGCAGCCTCTCCGGGACAGGGAACTACGAGCAGTACTTC. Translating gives CASSLSGTGNYEQYF.